Listed here is a single T cell receptor beta chain. The target antigen is unknown. Produced via immunoSEQ multiplex PCR; TCRdb's table is partial and in-frame only. The sample contains some 170,000 clones, about nine tenths of which appear only once. The data were taken from a study of cytomegalovirus exposure and HLA in healthy donors. Study-level background: A later analysis reported the same platform for the roughly 120 validation repertoires and the approximately 640 first-cohort repertoires.

Study-level points and caveats: In vitro work confirmed that a few CMV-associated chains recognize CMV antigens. It was found in a later analysis that first-cohort TCR clusters tended to co-occur in the 100 to 150 validation repertoires.

The donors were members of the validation cohort comprising roughly 130 subjects, separate from the approximately 670-subject first cohort. The V and J ends lost 4 bases and 1 base respectively, with 9 bases between them. CDR1 and CDR2 (germline): SGDLS, YYNGEE. There are 15 residues in the CDR3. Sequenced: PBMCs. This clonotype was obtained from a man younger than 35 in good health and CMV-seropositive. The chain employs TRBV9 and TRBJ2-6; D perhaps matches TRBD2 (6 bases). The CDR3 sequence is CASSPGGSGANVLTF. DNA for the CDR3: TGTGCCAGCAGCCCCGGGGGATCTGGGGCCAACGTCCTGACTTTC. Based on the CDR3 plus reference TRBV9 and TRBJ2-6, the full variable domain is DSGVTQTPKHLITATGQRVTLRCSPRSGDLSVYWYQQSLDQGLQFLIQYYNGEERAKGNILERFSAQQFPDLHSELNLSSLELGDSALYFCASSPGGSGANVLTFGAGSRLTVL.